This T cell receptor beta chain was identified in a study of vaccination effects on CD4 cells after COVID-19. TCRdb keeps only in-frame clones here, not all; method: immunoSEQ multiplex PCR. The data show 73,000 or so clones, roughly 79% seen once. Antigen-specific CD4+ T cells were first expanded with viral peptide pools by the ViraFEST assay and only then sequenced. Following a roughly ten-day culture, CD4+ T cells were purified. Vaccine recipients, nucleocapsid antibody negative, had no prior SARS-CoV-2 infection. Half-medium replacement with IL-2 medium occurred on days 3 and 7. Comments on this clone: No antigen is known for it.

General study results and limits: Clones induced by infection and by vaccine showed marked clonal contraction late after vaccination. Early post-infection timepoints were missing from the study, which also had few convalescent patients.

The CDR3 sequence is 14 residues long. From germline, CDR1 is SGHTA and CDR2 FQGTGA. V lost 5 bases and J lost 2, with 12 bases in between. Sequenced material: CD4+ T cells from PBMCs cultured with SARS-CoV-2 spike peptides, taken before COVID-19 vaccination. The sequence came from a human donor who received a COVID-19 vaccine. The rearrangement joins TRBV7-3 to TRBJ1-1; TRBD1 might be the D (6 bases). CDR3: CASSLQGGNTEAFF. The DNA for the CDR3 is TGTGCCAGCAGCCTACAGGGAGGAAACACTGAAGCTTTCTTT.